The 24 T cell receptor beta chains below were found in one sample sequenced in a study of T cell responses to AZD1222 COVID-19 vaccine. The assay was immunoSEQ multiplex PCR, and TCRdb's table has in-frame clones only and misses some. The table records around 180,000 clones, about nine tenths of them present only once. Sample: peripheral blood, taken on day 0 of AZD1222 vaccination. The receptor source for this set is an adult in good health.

The CDR3 coding sequence is TGTGCCAGCAGTTACGACAGCCGGACCTACGAGCAGTACTTC. This sequence encodes CASSYDSRTYEQYF. The V call is TRBV28, the J call TRBJ2-7; a possible D gene is TRBD1 (5 bases). There are 14 residues in the CDR3. Trimming removed 4 bases at V and 2 bases at J, with 12 bases between. Per the germline V gene, CDR1 is MDHEN and CDR2 is SYDVKM.

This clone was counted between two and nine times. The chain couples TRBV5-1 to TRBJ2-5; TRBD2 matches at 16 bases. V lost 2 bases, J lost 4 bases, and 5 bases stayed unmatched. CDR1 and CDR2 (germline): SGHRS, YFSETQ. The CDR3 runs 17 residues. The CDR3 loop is CASSFGTSGGARETQYF. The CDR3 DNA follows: TGCGCCAGCAGCTTCGGGACTAGCGGGGGGGCGAGAGAGACCCAGTACTTC.

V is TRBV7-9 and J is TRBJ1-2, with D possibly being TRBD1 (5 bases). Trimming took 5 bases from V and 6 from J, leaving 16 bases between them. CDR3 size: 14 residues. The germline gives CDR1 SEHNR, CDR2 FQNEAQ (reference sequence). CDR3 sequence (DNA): TGTGCCAGCAGCACCCTGTTGCAAGGGGATGGCTACACCTTC. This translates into CASSTLLQGDGYTF.

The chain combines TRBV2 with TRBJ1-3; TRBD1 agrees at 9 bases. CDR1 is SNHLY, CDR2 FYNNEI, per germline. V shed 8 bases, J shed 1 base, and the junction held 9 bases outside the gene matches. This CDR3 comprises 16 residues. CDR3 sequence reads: CASGGQGRPSGNTIYF. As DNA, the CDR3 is TGTGCCAGCGGTGGACAGGGGAGGCCTTCTGGAAACACCATATATTTT.

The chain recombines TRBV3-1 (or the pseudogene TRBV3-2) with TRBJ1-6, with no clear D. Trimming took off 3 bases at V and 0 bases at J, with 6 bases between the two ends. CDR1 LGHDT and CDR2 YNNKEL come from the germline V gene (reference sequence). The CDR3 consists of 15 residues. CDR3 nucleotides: TGTGCCAGCAGCCATAGCTACTCCTATAATTCACCCCTCCACTTT. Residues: CASSHSYSYNSPLHF.

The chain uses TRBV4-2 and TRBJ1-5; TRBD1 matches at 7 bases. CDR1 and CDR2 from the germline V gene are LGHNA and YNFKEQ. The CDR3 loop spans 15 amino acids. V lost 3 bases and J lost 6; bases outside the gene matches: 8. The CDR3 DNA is TGTGCCAGCAGCCAGGTGGGACAGTCCAGTCAGCCCCAGCATTTT. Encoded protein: CASSQVGQSSQPQHF.

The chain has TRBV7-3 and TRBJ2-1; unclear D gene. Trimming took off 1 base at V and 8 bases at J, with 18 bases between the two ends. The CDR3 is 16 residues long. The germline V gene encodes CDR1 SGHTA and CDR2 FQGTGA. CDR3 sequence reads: CASSLMGSRVWDEQFF. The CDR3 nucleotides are TGTGCCAGCAGCTTAATGGGTTCTAGGGTGTGGGATGAGCAGTTCTTC.

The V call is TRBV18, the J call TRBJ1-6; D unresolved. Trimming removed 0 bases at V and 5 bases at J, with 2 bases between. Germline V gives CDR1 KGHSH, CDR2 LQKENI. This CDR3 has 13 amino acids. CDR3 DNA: TGTGCCAGCTCACCACCGAATAATTCACCCCTCCACTTT. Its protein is CASSPPNNSPLHF.

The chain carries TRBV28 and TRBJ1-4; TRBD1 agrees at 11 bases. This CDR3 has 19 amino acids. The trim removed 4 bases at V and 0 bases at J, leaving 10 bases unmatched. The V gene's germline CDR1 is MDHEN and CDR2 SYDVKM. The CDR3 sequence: CASSYSYGTGGATNEKLFF. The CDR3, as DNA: TGTGCCAGCAGTTATTCGTACGGGACAGGGGGAGCAACTAATGAAAAACTGTTTTTT.

CDR3 loop: CASGSESSYNEQFF. The CDR3 nucleotides read TGTGCCAGCGGGAGTGAGAGCTCCTACAATGAGCAGTTCTTC. The chain employs TRBV2 and TRBJ2-1; possibly TRBD2 for D (5 bases). This CDR3 has 14 residues. V lost 8 bases to trimming and J lost 0 bases, with 11 bases between them. Germline loops: CDR1 SNHLY, CDR2 FYNNEI.

CDR3 coding DNA: TGCGCCAGCAGCCTGACGAGAGGGACTTATAATTCACCCCTCCACTTT. It translates to CASSLTRGTYNSPLHF. This sequence joins TRBV5-1 and TRBJ1-6, with D maybe TRBD1 (5 bases). The germline gives CDR1 SGHRS, CDR2 YFSETQ. V gave up 4 bases and J gave up 4 bases, with 15 bases separating them. The CDR3 runs to 16 residues.

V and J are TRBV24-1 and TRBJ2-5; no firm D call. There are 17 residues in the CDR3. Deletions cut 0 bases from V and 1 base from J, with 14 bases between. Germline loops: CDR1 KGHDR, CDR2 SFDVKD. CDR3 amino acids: CATSDLRWYLRQETQYF. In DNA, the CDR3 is TGTGCCACCAGTGATTTGCGTTGGTACCTCCGCCAAGAGACCCAGTACTTC.

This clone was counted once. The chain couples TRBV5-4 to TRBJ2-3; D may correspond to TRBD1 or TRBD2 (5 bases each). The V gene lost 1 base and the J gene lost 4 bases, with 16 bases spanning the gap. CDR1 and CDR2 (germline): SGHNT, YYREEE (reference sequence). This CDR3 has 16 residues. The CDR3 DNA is TGTGCCAGCAGCTTGCGGGGCAGGGTTAGCGCAGATACGCAGTATTTT. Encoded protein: CASSLRGRVSADTQYF.

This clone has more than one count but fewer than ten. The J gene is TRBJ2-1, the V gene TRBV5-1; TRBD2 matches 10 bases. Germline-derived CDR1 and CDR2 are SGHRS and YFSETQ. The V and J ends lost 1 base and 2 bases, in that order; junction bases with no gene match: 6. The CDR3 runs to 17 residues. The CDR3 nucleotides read TGCGCCAGCAGCTTGTGGCGCCTAGCGGGGGCCTACAATGAGCAGTTCTTC. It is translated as CASSLWRLAGAYNEQFF.

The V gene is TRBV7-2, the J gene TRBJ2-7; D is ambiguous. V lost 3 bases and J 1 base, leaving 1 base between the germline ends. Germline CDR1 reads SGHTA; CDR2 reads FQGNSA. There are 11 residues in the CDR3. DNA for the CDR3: TGTGCCAGCAGCTTTTCCTACGAGCAGTACTTC. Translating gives CASSFSYEQYF.

CDR3 DNA: TGTGCCACCATGTGGGACCATAATTCACCCCTCCACTTT. Its protein is CATMWDHNSPLHF. This chain connects TRBV15 to TRBJ1-6, with D possibly being TRBD1 (5 bases). With 7 bases removed from V and 5 bases from J, the gap between germline ends came to 9 bases. Germline V gives CDR1 LNHNV, CDR2 YYDKDF (reference sequence). This CDR3 contains 13 residues.

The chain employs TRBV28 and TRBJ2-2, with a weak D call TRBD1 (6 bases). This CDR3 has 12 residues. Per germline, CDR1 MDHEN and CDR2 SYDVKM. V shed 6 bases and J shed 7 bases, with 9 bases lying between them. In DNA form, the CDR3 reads TGTGCCAGCAGCCCAGGGGTCGGGGAGCTGTTTTTT. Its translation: CASSPGVGELFF.

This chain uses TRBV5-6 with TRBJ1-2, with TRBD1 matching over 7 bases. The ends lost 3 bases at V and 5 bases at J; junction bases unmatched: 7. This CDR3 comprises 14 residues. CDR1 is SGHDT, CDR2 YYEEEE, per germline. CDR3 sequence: CASSSTGSGYGYTF. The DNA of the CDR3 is TGTGCCAGCAGCTCGACAGGGAGTGGGTATGGCTACACCTTC.

CDR3 in DNA: TGTGCCAGTGGGACAGAGAGCACAGATACGCAGTATTTT. Its protein product is CASGTESTDTQYF. This chain joins TRBV18 and TRBJ2-3; TRBD1 matches 7 bases. Trimming cost V 9 bases and J 0 bases; bases outside gene matches: 3. Germline CDR1 KGHSH, CDR2 LQKENI. This CDR3 spans 13 amino acids.

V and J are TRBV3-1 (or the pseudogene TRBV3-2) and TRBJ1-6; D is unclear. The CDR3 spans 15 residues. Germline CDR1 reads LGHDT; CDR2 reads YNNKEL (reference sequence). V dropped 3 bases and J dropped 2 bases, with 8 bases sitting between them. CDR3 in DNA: TGTGCCAGCAGCCAGGGCGGGGCCTATAATTCACCCCTCCACTTT. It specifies CASSQGGAYNSPLHF.

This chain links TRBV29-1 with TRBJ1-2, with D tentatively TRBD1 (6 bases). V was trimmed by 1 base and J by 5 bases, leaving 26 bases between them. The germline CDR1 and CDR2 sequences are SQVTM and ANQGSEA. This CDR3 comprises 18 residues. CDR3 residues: CSVEGGRGKLVGTYGYTF. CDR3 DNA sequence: TGCAGCGTTGAAGGTGGCAGGGGAAAATTGGTTGGGACTTATGGCTACACCTTC.

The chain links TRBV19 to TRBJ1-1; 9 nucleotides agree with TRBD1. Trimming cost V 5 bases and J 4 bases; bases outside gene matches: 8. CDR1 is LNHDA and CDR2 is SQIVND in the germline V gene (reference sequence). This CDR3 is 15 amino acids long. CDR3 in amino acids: CASSFDRGLGTEAFF. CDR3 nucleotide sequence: TGTGCCAGTAGTTTCGACAGGGGGTTAGGCACTGAAGCTTTCTTT.

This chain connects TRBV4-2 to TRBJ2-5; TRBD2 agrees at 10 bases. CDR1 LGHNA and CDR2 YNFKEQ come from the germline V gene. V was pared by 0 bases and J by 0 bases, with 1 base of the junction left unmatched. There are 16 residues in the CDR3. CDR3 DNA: TGTGCCAGCAGCCAAGAACTAGCGGGATACCAAGAGACCCAGTACTTC. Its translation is CASSQELAGYQETQYF.

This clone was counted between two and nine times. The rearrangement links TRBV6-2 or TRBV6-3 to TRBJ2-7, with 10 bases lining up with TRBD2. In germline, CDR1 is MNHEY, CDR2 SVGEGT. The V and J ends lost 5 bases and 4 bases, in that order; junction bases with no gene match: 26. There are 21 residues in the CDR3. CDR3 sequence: CASSHLINIRLAGVPGYEQYF. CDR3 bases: TGTGCCAGCAGTCACCTGATAAATATCCGCCTAGCGGGAGTACCGGGATACGAGCAGTACTTC.